This TCR beta chain was found in a study of CD8+ T cells in alopecia areata. Study at large: Treated patients took oral tofacitinib at 5 to 10 mg twice daily. Overall study findings and caveats: One nonresponder makes the tie between baseline CD8+ expansion and response uncertain.

Sequencing relied on a cDNA template that was reverse transcribed from extracted RNA. Profiled with immunoSEQ multiplex PCR; TCRdb holds only in-frame clones, not every one. The data show 90,000 to 150,000 clones, more than 45% seen once. This CDR3 contains 14 residues. Trimming stripped 2 bases from V and 3 bases from J, with 12 bases between. Germline loops: CDR1 SGHRS, CDR2 YFSETQ. This sample's treatment: oral pan-JAK inhibitor, 5-10 mg twice daily. Note on this clone: Its antigen is unidentified.

The chain recombines TRBV5-1 with TRBJ2-7; possible D gene TRBD1, 5 bases. Sequencing used CD4+ T cells sorted from blood, obtained at week 4, from a patient treated with tofacitinib. This clonotype was obtained from a human donor with alopecia areata. The CDR3, as DNA: TGCGCCAGCAGCTTTCAACCGACAGTCTACGAGCAGTACTTC. This gives the protein CASSFQPTVYEQYF.